A selection of T cell receptor beta chains follows, all from one sample in a study of T cell changes during pregnancy in multiple sclerosis. Measured with immunoSEQ multiplex PCR; TCRdb has only the in-frame clones, and not every one. The sample holds about 31,000 clones, over 75% seen once. The sample consisted of CD8+ T cells from peripheral blood mononuclear cells, taken in the second trimester of pregnancy. Receptor source: a female donor with multiple sclerosis, enrolled in a pregnancy study. CDR3s include the opening cysteine and the closing phenylalanine or tryptophan. D genes are given only for firm matches. Expanded clones get a size class; other rows say once, few or many, or leave the size out.

size: -
V: TRBV29-1
D: TRBD2
J: TRBJ2-1
CDR3: CSAEDFGGDNEQFF
DNA: TGCAGCGCCGAGGACTTCGGGGGGGACAATGAGCAGTTCTTC

size: -
V: TRBV6-6
D: TRBD2
J: TRBJ2-3
CDR3: CASSPSDSGSPDTQYF
DNA: TGTGCCAGCAGTCCCAGCGATAGCGGGAGTCCAGATACGCAGTATTTT

size: -
V: TRBV5-6
D: -
J: TRBJ2-7
CDR3: CASTLRRDSNYEQYF
DNA: TGTGCCAGCACTTTACGGCGGGACAGCAACTACGAGCAGTACTTC

size: -
V: TRBV10-3
D: -
J: TRBJ2-7
CDR3: CAISVNPPGLYEQYF
DNA: TGTGCCATCAGCGTAAACCCGCCGGGACTCTACGAGCAGTACTTC

size: -
V: TRBV4-3
D: TRBD2
J: TRBJ2-7
CDR3: CASSQDGGTRYEQYF
DNA: TGCGCCAGCAGCCAAGATGGGGGGACTAGATACGAGCAGTACTTC

size: -
V: TRBV27
D: TRBD1
J: TRBJ2-1
CDR3: CASSGTGTGVVNEQFF
DNA: TGTGCCAGCAGTGGTACCGGGACAGGGGTTGTTAATGAGCAGTTCTTC

size: -
V: TRBV27
D: TRBD2
J: TRBJ2-7
CDR3: CASRLAGSYEQYF
DNA: TGTGCCAGCAGACTAGCGGGCTCCTACGAGCAGTACTTC

size: -
V: TRBV7-9
D: TRBD1
J: TRBJ2-2
CDR3: CASRWDRGSGELFF
DNA: TGTGCCAGCAGGTGGGACAGGGGAAGCGGGGAGCTGTTTTTT

size: -
V: TRBV4-3
D: TRBD2
J: TRBJ2-7
CDR3: CASSPSGSSYEQYF
DNA: TGCGCCAGCAGCCCTAGCGGGAGTTCCTACGAGCAGTACTTC

size: once
V: TRBV19
D: TRBD1
J: TRBJ1-5
CDR3: CASSQGQDSNQPQHF
DNA: TGTGCCAGTAGTCAGGGACAGGATAGCAATCAGCCCCAGCATTTT

size: -
V: TRBV19
D: TRBD1
J: TRBJ2-1
CDR3: CATRDRGLYEQFF
DNA: TGTGCCACCCGGGACAGGGGGCTCTATGAGCAGTTCTTC

size: -
V: TRBV7-2
D: -
J: TRBJ1-1
CDR3: CASSHGAGGNTEAFF
DNA: TGTGCCAGCAGCCACGGTGCGGGGGGGAACACTGAAGCTTTCTTT

size: few
V: TRBV27
D: -
J: TRBJ1-1
CDR3: CASSPKGTEAFF
DNA: TGTGCCAGCAGCCCCAAGGGGACTGAAGCTTTCTTT

size: -
V: TRBV7-3
D: -
J: TRBJ2-7
CDR3: CASSLDGTYEQYF
DNA: TGTGCCAGTAGTCTGGACGGGACCTACGAGCAGTACTTC

size: -
V: TRBV28
D: TRBD2
J: TRBJ2-2
CDR3: CASTTSGTGELFF
DNA: TGTGCCAGCACGACTAGCGGGACCGGGGAGCTGTTTTTT

size: -
V: TRBV19
D: -
J: TRBJ2-7
CDR3: CASSPEGEGGYEQYF
DNA: TGTGCCAGTAGCCCTGAGGGCGAAGGGGGCTACGAGCAGTACTTC

size: -
V: TRBV28
D: -
J: TRBJ2-7
CDR3: CASSLLGAREQYF
DNA: TGTGCCAGCAGTTTACTAGGGGCAAGGGAGCAGTACTTC

size: once
V: TRBV28
D: TRBD1
J: TRBJ1-4
CDR3: CASEGGQGALREKLFF
DNA: TGTGCCAGCGAAGGCGGACAGGGGGCGCTTCGGGAAAAACTGTTTTTT

size: -
V: TRBV7-9
D: -
J: TRBJ1-2
CDR3: CASSLTDYGYTF
DNA: TGTGCCAGCAGCTTAACGGACTATGGCTACACCTTC

size: -
V: TRBV4-1
D: -
J: TRBJ2-7
CDR3: CASSQGGQGLVGEQYF
DNA: TGCGCCAGCAGCCAAGGGGGGCAGGGGCTAGTTGGCGAGCAGTACTTC

size: -
V: TRBV6-4
D: TRBD1
J: TRBJ1-2
CDR3: CASSDTGGGGYTF
DNA: TGTGCCAGCAGTGACACAGGGGGCGGTGGCTACACCTTC

size: -
V: TRBV6-5
D: TRBD1
J: TRBJ1-1
CDR3: CASSYGRGDEAFF
DNA: TGTGCCAGCAGTTATGGCAGGGGGGATGAAGCTTTCTTT

size: -
V: TRBV5-6
D: TRBD2
J: TRBJ2-3
CDR3: CASSLRAGGPWSTDTQYF
DNA: TGTGCCAGCAGCCTCCGGGCGGGAGGGCCGTGGAGCACAGATACGCAGTATTTT

size: -
V: TRBV2
D: TRBD2
J: TRBJ2-1
CDR3: CASTLAGGRNEQFF
DNA: TGTGCCAGCACACTAGCGGGAGGACGTAATGAGCAGTTCTTC

size: once
V: TRBV29-1
D: TRBD2
J: TRBJ2-1
CDR3: CSVEVRGLAGVGEQFF
DNA: TGCAGCGTTGAGGTCCGGGGACTAGCGGGAGTTGGTGAGCAGTTCTTC

size: -
V: TRBV7-5
D: -
J: TRBJ2-7
CDR3: CARSQHRGVYEQYF
DNA: TGTGCCAGAAGCCAACACCGGGGGGTCTACGAGCAGTACTTC

size: -
V: TRBV4-3
D: -
J: TRBJ2-2
CDR3: CASSQRDTRPTGELFF
DNA: TGCGCCAGCAGCCAAAGGGACACCCGTCCCACCGGGGAGCTGTTTTTT

size: -
V: TRBV9
D: -
J: TRBJ2-1
CDR3: CASSGDGTYYNEQFF
DNA: TGTGCCAGCAGCGGGGACGGGACATACTACAATGAGCAGTTCTTC

size: -
V: TRBV2
D: TRBD2
J: TRBJ2-7
CDR3: CASSGTSYEQYF
DNA: TGTGCCAGCAGCGGGACTAGCTACGAGCAGTACTTC

size: -
V: TRBV2
D: TRBD2
J: TRBJ2-7
CDR3: CASSSRGTIYEQYF
DNA: TGTGCCAGCAGTAGTCGGGGGACTATCTACGAGCAGTACTTC

size: -
V: TRBV11-2
D: -
J: TRBJ2-7
CDR3: CASSLAVRSYEQYF
DNA: TGTGCCAGCAGCTTAGCGGTACGTTCCTACGAGCAGTACTTC

size: -
V: TRBV2
D: -
J: TRBJ2-1
CDR3: CATRGGALEQFF
DNA: TGTGCCACCAGAGGGGGGGCTCTTGAGCAGTTCTTC

size: -
V: TRBV25-1
D: TRBD1
J: TRBJ1-3
CDR3: CASSETGELDTIYF
DNA: TGTGCCAGCAGTGAGACAGGGGAACTAGACACCATATATTTT

size: -
V: TRBV7-9
D: TRBD2
J: TRBJ2-7
CDR3: CASSYGGGEQYF
DNA: TGTGCCAGCAGCTATGGGGGGGGCGAGCAGTACTTC

size: once
V: TRBV27
D: -
J: TRBJ2-2
CDR3: CASSLWRTGELFF
DNA: TGTGCCAGCAGTTTATGGAGGACCGGGGAGCTGTTTTTT

size: once
V: TRBV7-8
D: -
J: TRBJ1-4
CDR3: CASSLGPGQQKFGDEKLFF
DNA: TGTGCCAGCAGCTTGGGACCGGGACAACAAAAATTTGGGGATGAAAAACTGTTTTTT

size: -
V: TRBV9
D: TRBD2
J: TRBJ2-1
CDR3: CASSHYSGLDNEQFF
DNA: TGTGCCAGCAGCCATTATTCGGGACTAGACAATGAGCAGTTCTTC

size: -
V: TRBV25-1
D: -
J: TRBJ1-1
CDR3: CASTPPDTNTEAFF
DNA: TGTGCCAGCACTCCACCCGACACGAACACTGAAGCTTTCTTT

size: -
V: TRBV14
D: -
J: TRBJ2-2
CDR3: CASSPASGPYTGELFF
DNA: TGTGCCAGCAGCCCAGCGAGCGGGCCTTACACCGGGGAGCTGTTTTTT

size: -
V: TRBV27
D: TRBD2
J: TRBJ2-1
CDR3: CASRSSTSVDEQFF
DNA: TGTGCCAGCAGATCATCGACTAGCGTCGATGAGCAGTTCTTC

size: once
V: TRBV30
D: -
J: TRBJ2-7
CDR3: CAWSHPSTGGYEQYF
DNA: TGTGCCTGGAGTCACCCATCGACAGGAGGTTACGAGCAGTACTTC

size: -
V: TRBV28
D: -
J: TRBJ2-1
CDR3: CASSLRAGEQFF
DNA: TGTGCCAGCAGTTTGAGGGCGGGGGAGCAGTTCTTC